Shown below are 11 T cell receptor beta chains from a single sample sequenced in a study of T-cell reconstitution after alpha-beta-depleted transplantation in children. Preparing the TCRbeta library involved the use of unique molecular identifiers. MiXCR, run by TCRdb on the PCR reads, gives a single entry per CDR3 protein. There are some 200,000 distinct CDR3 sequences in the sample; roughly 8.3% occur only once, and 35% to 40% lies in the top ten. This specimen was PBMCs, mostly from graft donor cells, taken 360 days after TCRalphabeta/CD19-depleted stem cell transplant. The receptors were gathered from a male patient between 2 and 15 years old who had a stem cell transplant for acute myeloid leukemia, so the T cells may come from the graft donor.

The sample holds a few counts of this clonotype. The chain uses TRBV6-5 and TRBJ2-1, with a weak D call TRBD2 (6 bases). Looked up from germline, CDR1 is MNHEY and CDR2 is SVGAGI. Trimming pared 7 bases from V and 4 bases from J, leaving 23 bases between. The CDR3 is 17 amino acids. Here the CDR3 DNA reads TGTGCCAGCAATCCGATGGTAGCGGAAACGACGTACAATGAGCAGTTCTTC. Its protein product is CASNPMVAETTYNEQFF.

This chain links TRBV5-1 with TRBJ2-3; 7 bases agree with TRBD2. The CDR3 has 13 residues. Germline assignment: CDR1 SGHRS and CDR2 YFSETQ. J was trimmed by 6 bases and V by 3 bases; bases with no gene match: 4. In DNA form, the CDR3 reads TGCGCCAGCAGCTGGGAGGGGTCGGATACGCAGTATTTT. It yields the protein CASSWEGSDTQYF.

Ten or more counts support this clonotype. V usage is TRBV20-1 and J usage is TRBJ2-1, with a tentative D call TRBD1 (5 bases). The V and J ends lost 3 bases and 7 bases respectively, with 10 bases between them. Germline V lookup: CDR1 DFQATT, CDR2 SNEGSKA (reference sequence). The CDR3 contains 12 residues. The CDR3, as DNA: TGCAGTGCTAGTGGGGCTACTAATGAGCAGTTCTTC. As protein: CSASGATNEQFF.

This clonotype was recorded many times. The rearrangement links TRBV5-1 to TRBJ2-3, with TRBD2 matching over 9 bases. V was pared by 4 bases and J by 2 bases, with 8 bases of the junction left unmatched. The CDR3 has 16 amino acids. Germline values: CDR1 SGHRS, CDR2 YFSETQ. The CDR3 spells CASSPQAGGPTDTQYF. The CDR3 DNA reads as TGCGCCAGCAGCCCACAAGCGGGGGGCCCCACAGATACGCAGTATTTT.

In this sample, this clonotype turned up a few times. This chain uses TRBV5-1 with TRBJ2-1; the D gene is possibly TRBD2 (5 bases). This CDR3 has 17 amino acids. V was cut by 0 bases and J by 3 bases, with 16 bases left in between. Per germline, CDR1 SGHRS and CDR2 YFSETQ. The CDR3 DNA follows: TGCGCCAGCAGCTTGGCGAACCGGGGAGAATTCTACAATGAGCAGTTCTTC. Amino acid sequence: CASSLANRGEFYNEQFF.

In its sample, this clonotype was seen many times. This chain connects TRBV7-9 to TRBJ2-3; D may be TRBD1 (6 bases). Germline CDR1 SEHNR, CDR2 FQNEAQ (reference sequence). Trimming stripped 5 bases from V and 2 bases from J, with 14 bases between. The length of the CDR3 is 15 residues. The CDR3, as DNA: TGTGCCAGCAGCAACAGCAGGGGAAACACAGATACGCAGTATTTT. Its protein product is CASSNSRGNTDTQYF.

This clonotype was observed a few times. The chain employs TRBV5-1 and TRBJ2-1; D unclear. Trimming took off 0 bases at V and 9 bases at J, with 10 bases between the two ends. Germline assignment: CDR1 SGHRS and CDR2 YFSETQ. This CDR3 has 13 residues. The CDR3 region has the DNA TGCGCCAGCAGCTTGGTTGGGGTTTTTGAGCAGTTCTTC. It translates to CASSLVGVFEQFF.

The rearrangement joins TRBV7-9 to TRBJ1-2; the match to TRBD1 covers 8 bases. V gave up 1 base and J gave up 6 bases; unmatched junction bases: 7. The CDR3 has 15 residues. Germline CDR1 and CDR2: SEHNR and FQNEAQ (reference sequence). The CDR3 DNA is TGTGCCAGCAGCTTAGTCGGGACAGGCCCCAATGGCTACACCTTC. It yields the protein CASSLVGTGPNGYTF.

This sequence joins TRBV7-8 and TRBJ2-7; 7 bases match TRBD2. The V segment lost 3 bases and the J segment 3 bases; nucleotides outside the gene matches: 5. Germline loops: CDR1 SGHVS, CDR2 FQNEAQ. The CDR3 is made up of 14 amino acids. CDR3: CASSFRGTNYEQYF. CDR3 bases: TGTGCCAGCAGCTTTCGGGGGACTAACTACGAGCAGTACTTC.

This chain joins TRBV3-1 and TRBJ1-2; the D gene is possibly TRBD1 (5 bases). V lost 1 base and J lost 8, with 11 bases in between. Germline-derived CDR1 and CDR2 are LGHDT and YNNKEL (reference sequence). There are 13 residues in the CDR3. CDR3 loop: CASSQVGDFGYTF. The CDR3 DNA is TGTGCCAGCAGCCAAGTGGGGGACTTCGGCTACACCTTC.

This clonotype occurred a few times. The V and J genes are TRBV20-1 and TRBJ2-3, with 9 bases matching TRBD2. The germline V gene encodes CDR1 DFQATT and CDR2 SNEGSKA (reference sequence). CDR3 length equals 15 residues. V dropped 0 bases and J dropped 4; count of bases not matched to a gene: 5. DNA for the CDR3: TGCAGTGCTAGAGATTTTCTAGCGGGACCAGATACGCAGTATTTT. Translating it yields CSARDFLAGPDTQYF.